The 3 T cell receptor beta chains below were found in one sample sequenced in a study of T-cell memory formation after mild COVID-19. Each CDR3 protein is one row after TCRdb ran MiXCR on the 5' RACE reads. The sample contains 150,000 to 200,000 distinct CDR3 sequences, about 14% of which appear only once. Input material: PBMCs or a T cell subset sorted from them (not recorded which). The receptors come from an adult woman who had mild COVID-19 (a few samples of this study predate the infection). Cell type and time point are not known.

The V gene is TRBV6-1, the J gene TRBJ2-7; D unresolved. Germline V gene data show CDR1 as MNHNS and CDR2 as SASEGT. The CDR3 runs to 14 residues. Trimming took 0 bases from V and 2 from J, leaving 8 bases between them. For the CDR3, the DNA is TGTGCCAGCAGTGAAGCGGGGTGGACCTACGAGCAGTACTTC. Protein sequence: CASSEAGWTYEQYF.

The chain recombines TRBV9 with TRBJ2-3; 8 bases are shared with TRBD2. The V and J ends lost 4 bases and 0 bases, in that order; junction bases with no gene match: 7. The CDR3 totals 16 residues. CDR1 is SGDLS and CDR2 is YYNGEE in the germline V gene. This CDR3 reads CASSSRLASSTDTQYF. In DNA form, the CDR3 reads TGTGCCAGCAGCTCCAGACTAGCGTCTAGCACAGATACGCAGTATTTT. The full variable domain, its missing parts supplied by reference TRBV9 and TRBJ2-3, is DSGVTQTPKHLITATGQRVTLRCSPRSGDLSVYWYQQSLDQGLQFLIQYYNGEERAKGNILERFSAQQFPDLHSELNLSSLELGDSALYFCASSSRLASSTDTQYFGPGTRLTVL.

This clonotype came up a few times. The chain has TRBV7-3 and TRBJ2-2, with D perhaps matching TRBD1 or TRBD2 (6 bases each). The germline V gene encodes CDR1 SGHTA and CDR2 FQGTGA. Trimming cost V 2 bases and J 4 bases, with 14 bases left between them. This CDR3 spans 16 amino acids. The CDR3 reads CASSLVGGRSTGELFF. CDR3 bases: TGTGCCAGCAGCTTAGTAGGGGGGCGGAGCACCGGGGAGCTGTTTTTT.